This T cell receptor (beta chain) is from a study of regulatory T cells in long-lasting Graves disease (dated by TCRdb to about 2021). About the full investigation: Persistent Graves' disease meant more than 5 years of antithyroid drug treatment with TSH receptor autoantibodies that stayed positive. This study used TCR sequencing and RNA sequencing of peripheral blood to compare persistent Graves' disease patients against newly diagnosed Graves' disease patients. The study took place in China and was registered as a clinical trial. A total of roughly 33 samples underwent TCR sequencing: roughly 13 from persistent and 20 from newly diagnosed Graves' disease patients. Persistent Graves' disease patients in the clinical cohort had taken antithyroid drugs for approximately 10 years on average.

In the paper's terms, the time point label means: persistent/refractory GD, antithyroid drugs over 5 years with positive TRAb. RNA was extracted from PBMCs in TRIzol for both TCR sequencing and RNA sequencing. The diagnosis of Graves' disease followed American Thyroid Association guidelines. Recruitment of patients was carried out at an endocrinology department in Xi'an, China. Each patient gave about 8.1 milliliters of peripheral blood, collected in an EDTA anticoagulant tube. Ficoll Paque Plus density gradient separation was used to isolate PBMCs, and no further T cell sorting was done. An Agilent 2100 Bioanalyzer and agarose gel were used to assess RNA quality, and a NanoDrop 2000 was used to measure RNA concentration. This clonotype was counted many times. Its antigen is not yet known. No per-base quality is available; no much larger clone lies one base away. Library preparation used multiplex PCR. Instrument used: Illumina HiSeq 4000. iRepertoire HTBI primers and Arm-PCR amplification of CDR3 regions were used to construct TCR beta libraries. PCR products were gel purified before sequencing. The paper's data handling went like this. Gene usage analysis of CDR3 amino acid clonotypes relied on the approximately 60 TRBV and around 14 TRBJ segments identified across samples. COPE and FqMerger were used to merge the filtered high-quality paired reads into contigs. BLAST was used to align contigs to IMGT TRBV, TRBD and TRBJ reference genes, with CDR3 defined following IMGT. Clonotypes above 0.1% frequency were classified as highly expanded clones. Shannon entropy was used to measure repertoire diversity, and the Gini coefficient was used to measure V-J evenness. Public clonotypes were defined as clonotypes shared by more than one individual. TCRdb reprocessing: public reads trimmed at Q25 with fastp, clones called with MiXCR, in-frame beta chains kept. For every CDR3 protein sequence, its rows merge into one entry that carries the most common genes and DNA. These V and J calls rely on TCRdb rather than the paper's analysis. The sample table contains roughly 300,000 distinct CDR3 sequences; only one count was recorded for 20% to 25% of them. The ten largest clones add up to 56% of the sample.

CDR1 is given as MDHEN and CDR2 as SYDVKM, both from the germline V gene. Including cysteine and phenylalanine, the CDR3 has 13 amino acids. Just the 39-base CDR3 DNA is kept, in frame starting at base 1. V gives up 6 bases and J gives up 7 bases, and the segment between their germline ends measures 13 bases. Study-wide conclusions, independent of this receptor: Persistent Graves' disease patients showed lower TCR Shannon entropy and fewer highly expanded clones than newly diagnosed patients, suggesting clonal expansion. TRBV28, TRBJ1-2 and TRBJ2-5 were preferentially used in persistent disease, while TRBV20-1 and TRBJ2-1 were favored in newly diagnosed disease. Only peripheral blood was studied, because thyroid tissue, the primary lesion, was inaccessible. A larger number of public clonotypes was shared among persistent patients (over 2,500) than among newly diagnosed patients (around 870). Only the TCR beta chain was sequenced and analyzed. The authors noted that the small sample size was a limitation that may lower accuracy.

This TCR was sampled from a female donor with Graves disease. The sequenced sample was peripheral blood mononuclear cells (PBMCs), obtained when the disease was refractory, from a patient treated with antithyroid drugs. The chain is assembled from TRBV28 and TRBJ1-5; a tentative D match to TRBD1 spans 5 bases. The DNA reads TGTGCCAGCAGCTTCAGGGTTGGCCAGCCCCAGCATTTT. Its protein product is CASSFRVGQPQHF. The variable domain in full, with residues beyond the CDR3 obtained from the reference TRBV28 and TRBJ1-5 genes, is DVKVTQSSRYLVKRTGEKVFLECVQDMDHENMFWYRQDPGLGLRLIYFSYDVKMKEKGDIPEGYSVSREKKERFSLILESASTNQTSMYLCASSFRVGQPQHFGDGTRLSIL.